Below are 22 T cell receptor beta chains sequenced from a single sample in a study of cytomegalovirus exposure and HLA in healthy donors. This table comes from immunoSEQ multiplex PCR, and its TCRdb copy is limited to in-frame clones, with some not included. The sample shows about 56,000 clones, roughly nine tenths of them seen only once. Material for sequencing was PBMCs. These receptors all come from a man younger than 35 in good health and CMV-seronegative.

This clone was seen once. The chain couples TRBV28 to TRBJ1-2; possibly TRBD1 for D (6 bases). There are 13 residues in the CDR3. Trimming stripped 5 bases from V and 1 base from J, with 8 bases between. CDR1 is MDHEN, CDR2 SYDVKM, per germline. The CDR3 here is CASSQGINYGYTF. As DNA, the CDR3 is TGTGCCAGCAGTCAGGGGATTAACTATGGCTACACCTTC.

The V gene is TRBV28, the J gene TRBJ2-6; TRBD2 is a possible D gene (6 bases). The CDR3 is made up of 15 amino acids. CDR1 MDHEN and CDR2 SYDVKM come from the germline V gene. Deletions cut 8 bases from V and 4 bases from J, with 15 bases between. CDR3 DNA: TGTGCCAGCCACGGCGGGGTTTCGGGGGCCAACGTCCTGACTTTC. Translating gives CASHGGVSGANVLTF.

The V gene is TRBV7-8, the J gene TRBJ2-3; possible D gene TRBD2, 6 bases. The germline V gene encodes CDR1 SGHVS and CDR2 FQNEAQ. Trimming removed 1 base at V and 3 bases at J, with 11 bases between. CDR3 length: 15 amino acids. The CDR3 sequence: CASSLGVAETDTQYF. Written as DNA, the CDR3 is TGTGCCAGCAGCTTAGGGGTAGCGGAGACAGATACGCAGTATTTT.

J is TRBJ2-7 and V is TRBV27, with 9 bases matching TRBD2. The CDR3 runs to 15 residues. In germline, CDR1 is MNHEY, CDR2 SMNVEV (reference sequence). Trimming removed 7 bases from V and 4 bases from J; junction bases left unmatched: 11. The CDR3 loop is CASNIRASGTYEQYF. DNA for the CDR3: TGTGCCAGCAACATCCGGGCTAGCGGGACGTACGAGCAGTACTTC.

The rearrangement links TRBV5-6 to TRBJ2-1, with D perhaps matching TRBD1 (6 bases). Per the germline V gene, CDR1 is SGHDT and CDR2 is YYEEEE. V was trimmed by 0 bases and J by 10 bases, leaving 11 bases between them. The length of the CDR3 is 13 residues. CDR3 sequence (DNA): TGTGCCAGCAGCTTGGCCTCTGGGGGCGAGCAGTTCTTC. It specifies CASSLASGGEQFF.

This sequence joins TRBV29-1 and TRBJ2-2, with a weak D call TRBD1 (8 bases). In germline, CDR1 is SQVTM, CDR2 ANQGSEA. CDR3 length equals 19 residues. V lost 4 bases and J 6 bases, leaving 30 bases between the germline ends. DNA for the CDR3: TGCAGCGTTGGAAGAGACAGGGGAGGGATTGGGCGAGCCTCCGGGGAGCTGTTTTTT. It specifies CSVGRDRGGIGRASGELFF.

The chain carries TRBV9 and TRBJ1-1, with a weak D call TRBD1 (5 bases). The CDR3 is 14 amino acids. V was pared by 0 bases and J by 10 bases, with 16 bases between. Germline V CDR1 and CDR2: SGDLS, YYNGEE. This chain's CDR3 is CASSVAVRGDGAFF. CDR3 in DNA: TGTGCCAGCAGCGTAGCTGTTAGGGGTGACGGAGCTTTCTTT.

The rearrangement joins TRBV29-1 to TRBJ1-2, with D hard to call. The germline gives CDR1 SQVTM, CDR2 ANQGSEA. There are 11 residues in the CDR3. Between the trimmed V and J ends, which lost 2 bases and 11 bases, there was a span of 12 bases. The CDR3 is CSVETAGLYTF. CDR3 coding DNA: TGCAGCGTTGAAACAGCTGGATTGTACACCTTC.

The rearrangement uses TRBV9 and TRBJ2-1; 8 bases line up with TRBD1. V was pared by 3 bases and J by 7 bases, with 9 bases of the junction left unmatched. The CDR3 spans 15 residues. Germline CDR1 reads SGDLS; CDR2 reads YYNGEE. The CDR3 protein is CASSAGTGRKNEQFF. CDR3 DNA: TGTGCCAGCAGCGCCGGGACAGGTCGAAAGAATGAGCAGTTCTTC.

This clone was found once. The V call is TRBV10-2, the J call TRBJ2-7; D possibly corresponds to TRBD2 (5 bases). In germline, CDR1 is WSHSY, CDR2 SAAADI. The CDR3 runs 12 residues. The V end lost 3 bases, the J end lost 6 bases, and 9 bases lay between the germline ends. This CDR3 is CASSEARGEQYF. The DNA of the CDR3 is TGCGCCAGCAGTGAAGCTCGGGGCGAGCAGTACTTC.

The chain couples TRBV7-6 to TRBJ1-3; 7 nucleotides align to TRBD1. The CDR3 spans 16 residues. Per the germline V gene, CDR1 is SGHVS and CDR2 is FNYEAQ. J was trimmed by 1 base and V by 4 bases; bases with no gene match: 7. CDR3 sequence: CASSSSIRGSGNTIYF. CDR3 coding DNA: TGTGCCAGCAGCTCATCAATCAGGGGGTCTGGAAACACCATATATTTT.

V is TRBV4-3 and J is TRBJ1-4, with D possibly being TRBD1 (5 bases). Germline-derived CDR1 and CDR2 are LGHNA and YSLEER. With 0 bases removed from V and 3 bases from J, the gap between germline ends came to 8 bases. This CDR3 is 15 amino acids long. Here the CDR3 reads CASSQEGGANEKLFF. The CDR3 DNA follows: TGCGCCAGCAGCCAAGAGGGGGGAGCTAATGAAAAACTGTTTTTT.

This chain uses TRBV7-2 with TRBJ2-5; TRBD2 matches 9 bases. The V gene end was trimmed by 5 bases and the J gene end by 6 bases; junction bases not matched to a gene: 4. CDR1 and CDR2 (germline): SGHTA, FQGNSA. This CDR3 is 13 amino acids long. CDR3 nucleotide sequence: TGTGCCAGCAGCGAGGGACTAGCTAAGACCCAGTACTTC. Amino acids: CASSEGLAKTQYF.

The genes are TRBV10-3 and TRBJ1-1; D gene uncertain. The germline gives CDR1 ENHRY, CDR2 SYGVKD. The CDR3 runs to 13 residues. Trimming took off 10 bases at V and 4 bases at J, with 16 bases between the two ends. Written as DNA, the CDR3 is TGTGCCACCAGAGACGGGGAGGGCACTGAAGCTTTCTTT. Its translation: CATRDGEGTEAFF.

The chain has TRBV19 and TRBJ1-2, with a possible D match to TRBD1 (5 bases). Germline V gene lookup returns CDR1 LNHDA and CDR2 SQIVND (reference sequence). Trimming removed 5 bases at V and 3 bases at J, with 19 bases between. This CDR3 contains 16 residues. Here the CDR3 DNA reads TGTGCCAGTAGTTCGGGACTGAGACAGAAGGACTATGGCTACACCTTC. This translates into CASSSGLRQKDYGYTF.

The rearrangement uses TRBV10-3 and TRBJ2-1, with a weak D call TRBD2 (6 bases). The CDR3 covers 12 residues. The V and J ends lost 4 bases and 7 bases respectively, with 8 bases between them. Germline CDR1 is ENHRY and CDR2 is SYGVKD. This CDR3 reads CAISAGGNEQFF. The CDR3 region has the DNA TGTGCCATCAGTGCCGGGGGTAATGAGCAGTTCTTC.

This clone was recorded only once. The chain joins TRBV27 to TRBJ2-1, with 11 nucleotides matching TRBD1. J was trimmed by 10 bases and V by 5 bases; bases with no gene match: 10. Germline V gene sequence: CDR1 MNHEY, CDR2 SMNVEV (reference sequence). The CDR3 is 15 amino acids. CDR3 in DNA: TGTGCCAGCAGTCCCTCCGGACAGGGGGCAAAAGAGCAGTTCTTC. Its protein product is CASSPSGQGAKEQFF.

The chain has TRBV7-9 and TRBJ1-3; no firm D call. The germline V gene encodes CDR1 SEHNR and CDR2 FQNEAQ (reference sequence). This CDR3 region has 12 residues. Trimming took 5 bases from V and 6 from J, leaving 8 bases between them. The CDR3 sequence: CASSLEPNTIYF. CDR3 sequence (DNA): TGTGCCAGCAGCCTAGAGCCAAACACCATATATTTT.

The rearrangement uses TRBV7-9 and TRBJ2-7; TRBD1 might be the D (6 bases). Trimming stripped 6 bases from V and 6 bases from J, with 15 bases between. In germline, CDR1 is SEHNR, CDR2 FQNEAQ (reference sequence). The CDR3 totals 13 residues. The DNA of the CDR3 is TGTGCCAGCAGTTCATCCACAGGGCGCGAGCAGTACTTC. The encoded protein is CASSSSTGREQYF. Full variable domain (outside the CDR3, taken from reference TRBV7-9 and TRBJ2-7): DTGVSQNPRHKITKRGQNVTFRCDPISEHNRLYWYRQTLGQGPEFLTYFQNEAQLEKSRLLSDRFSAERPKGSFSTLEIQRTEQGDSAMYLCASSSSTGREQYFGPGTRLTVT.

The chain employs TRBV18 and TRBJ2-2; 8 bases agree with TRBD2. The junction had 2 bases not matched to a gene; V was cut back by 2 bases and J by 0 bases. Germline lookup yields CDR1 KGHSH and CDR2 LQKENI. This CDR3 has 16 amino acids. The CDR3 region has the DNA TGTGCCAGCTCACCAACAGCGGGGGCGAACACCGGGGAGCTGTTTTTT. It codes for CASSPTAGANTGELFF.

The rearrangement joins TRBV15 to TRBJ1-4; D not resolved. Germline values: CDR1 LNHNV, CDR2 YYDKDF (reference sequence). Trimming left V 0 bases short and J 8 bases short, with 13 bases between. This CDR3 is built from 15 residues. CDR3 sequence: CATSRELSTGEKLFF. DNA of the CDR3: TGTGCCACCAGCAGAGAACTCAGCACCGGGGAAAAACTGTTTTTT.

This clone was recorded only once. The CDR3 spells CASSYSGGDSYNEQFF. CDR3 nucleotides: TGTGCCAGCAGTTACTCGGGCGGGGACTCCTACAATGAGCAGTTCTTC. The J gene is TRBJ2-1, the V gene TRBV6-5; D might be TRBD2 (6 bases). This CDR3 comprises 16 residues. Germline V gene lookup returns CDR1 MNHEY and CDR2 SVGAGI. Trimming shortened V by 0 bases and J by 0 bases, and 9 bases separated the two germline ends.